This T cell receptor beta chain was retrieved from a study of cytomegalovirus exposure and HLA in healthy donors. General observations from the study: Earlier analysis looked at TCR beta V segments, and most were productive about 87% or about 30% of the time. Certain indistinguishable V segments, among them TRBV6-2 and TRBV6-3, were excluded.

Germline loops: CDR1 SGHVS, CDR2 FNYEAQ. There are 12 residues in the CDR3. Trimming left V 4 bases short and J 7 bases short, with 10 bases between. PCR amplification relied on 60 Vbeta primers (plus 13 Jbeta primers). Profiled with immunoSEQ multiplex PCR; TCRdb holds only in-frame clones, not every one. The repertoire holds fewer than 200,000 clones, with about four fifths as singletons. Concerning this clone: Its antigen is unidentified.

The clonotype was recovered from a man between 45 and 60 years old in good health and CMV-seronegative. The V and J genes are TRBV7-6 and TRBJ1-1, with a tentative D call TRBD1 (5 bases). Sequencing was carried out using PBMCs. The CDR3 nucleotides read TGTGCCAGCAGCTCGGGGGTAGGTGAAGCTTTCTTT. Protein: CASSSGVGEAFF.